These T cell receptor beta chains were read from a single sample in a study of blood T cells in healthy people across ages. TCRdb re-called the 5' RACE reads through MiXCR, storing one row per CDR3 protein. The data hold 650,000 or so distinct CDR3 sequences, with 45% to 60% observed a single time. Sequenced sample: blood. The receptors shown here come from an elderly woman in good health. Each CDR3 is given with its conserved first and last residue. D genes are given only for firm matches. For some rows the clone size is stated as once, few or many, or as a class when expanded; others skip it.

CDR3aa: CASSQDPEVGSYNSPLHF
CDR3nt: TGCGCCAGCAGCCAAGATCCTGAGGTGGGGTCCTATAATTCACCCCTCCACTTT
j_gene: TRBJ1-6
abundance: .
d_gene: .
v_gene: TRBV4-1

CDR3aa: CASSLAWAGAYNEQFF
CDR3nt: TGTGCCAGCAGCTTAGCGTGGGCAGGGGCGTACAATGAGCAGTTCTTC
j_gene: TRBJ2-1
abundance: .
d_gene: .
v_gene: TRBV7-9

CDR3aa: CSVGIGLAGAPDTQYF
CDR3nt: TGCAGCGTTGGAATCGGACTAGCGGGAGCCCCAGATACGCAGTATTTT
j_gene: TRBJ2-3
abundance: many
d_gene: TRBD2
v_gene: TRBV29-1

CDR3aa: CASSPGFLSDPEAFF
CDR3nt: TGCGCCAGCAGCCCGGGGTTCTTGAGTGACCCTGAAGCTTTCTTT
j_gene: TRBJ1-1
abundance: many
d_gene: .
v_gene: TRBV5-1

CDR3aa: CASRAPTNEKLFF
CDR3nt: TGTGCCAGCAGAGCACCAACTAATGAAAAACTGTTTTTT
j_gene: TRBJ1-4
abundance: many
d_gene: .
v_gene: TRBV2

CDR3aa: CASSLGQGLETQYF
CDR3nt: TGCGCCAGCAGCTTGGGCCAGGGGCTCGAGACCCAGTACTTC
j_gene: TRBJ2-5
abundance: once
d_gene: .
v_gene: TRBV5-1

CDR3aa: CAITGGRTEAFF
CDR3nt: TGTGCCATCACAGGGGGCAGGACTGAAGCTTTCTTT
j_gene: TRBJ1-1
abundance: few
d_gene: TRBD1
v_gene: TRBV10-3

CDR3aa: CASSHWPGGVNEQYF
CDR3nt: TGTGCCAGCAGCCATTGGCCAGGGGGTGTCAACGAGCAGTACTTC
j_gene: TRBJ2-7
abundance: .
d_gene: TRBD1
v_gene: TRBV14

CDR3aa: CASSVSKYNEQFF
CDR3nt: TGTGCCAGCAGCGTATCTAAATACAATGAGCAGTTCTTC
j_gene: TRBJ2-1
abundance: .
d_gene: .
v_gene: TRBV7-2

CDR3aa: CASSLEYWETQYF
CDR3nt: TGTGCCAGCAGCTTAGAGTACTGGGAGACCCAGTACTTC
j_gene: TRBJ2-5
abundance: many
d_gene: .
v_gene: TRBV7-2

CDR3aa: CASREAHGQIYEQYF
CDR3nt: TGTGCCAGCAGGGAGGCCCACGGACAGATCTACGAGCAGTACTTC
j_gene: TRBJ2-7
abundance: .
d_gene: .
v_gene: TRBV6-5

CDR3aa: CASSSGLAGGNTDTQYF
CDR3nt: TGTGCCAGCAGCTCGGGACTAGCGGGGGGGAACACAGATACGCAGTATTTT
j_gene: TRBJ2-3
abundance: .
d_gene: TRBD2
v_gene: TRBV11-2

CDR3aa: CASNGYGYTF
CDR3nt: TGTGCCAGCAATGGCTATGGCTACACCTTC
j_gene: TRBJ1-2
abundance: few
d_gene: .
v_gene: TRBV2

CDR3aa: CASSRDKHNEQFF
CDR3nt: TGTGCCAGCAGCAGGGACAAACACAATGAGCAGTTCTTC
j_gene: TRBJ2-1
abundance: .
d_gene: .
v_gene: TRBV13

CDR3aa: CASSKVDYGYTF
CDR3nt: TGTGCCAGCAGTAAGGTTGACTATGGCTACACCTTC
j_gene: TRBJ1-2
abundance: few
d_gene: .
v_gene: TRBV2

CDR3aa: CASSPRQGLRMGYEQYF
CDR3nt: TGTGCCAGCAGTCCTCGACAGGGGCTACGAATGGGCTACGAGCAGTACTTC
j_gene: TRBJ2-7
abundance: .
d_gene: TRBD1
v_gene: TRBV27

CDR3aa: CSAREGSGEVGEQYF
CDR3nt: TGCAGTGCTAGAGAGGGTAGCGGGGAAGTTGGCGAGCAGTACTTC
j_gene: TRBJ2-7
abundance: .
d_gene: TRBD2
v_gene: TRBV20-1

CDR3aa: CSARSEAGGTDTQYF
CDR3nt: TGCAGTGCTAGATCTGAGGCGGGGGGCACAGATACGCAGTATTTT
j_gene: TRBJ2-3
abundance: .
d_gene: TRBD2
v_gene: TRBV20-1

CDR3aa: CASAGAETNEQYF
CDR3nt: TGTGCCAGCGCCGGGGCGGAAACGAACGAGCAGTACTTC
j_gene: TRBJ2-7
abundance: .
d_gene: .
v_gene: TRBV6-2/TRBV6-3

CDR3aa: CASSIKRGSDTQYF
CDR3nt: TGTGCCAGTAGTATTAAGCGGGGATCAGATACGCAGTATTTT
j_gene: TRBJ2-3
abundance: .
d_gene: TRBD2
v_gene: TRBV19

CDR3aa: CASSFMRLYNEQFF
CDR3nt: TGTGCCAGCAGTTTTATGCGACTCTACAATGAGCAGTTCTTC
j_gene: TRBJ2-1
abundance: many
d_gene: .
v_gene: TRBV27

CDR3aa: CASEPGLAGREQFF
CDR3nt: TGCGCCAGCGAACCGGGACTAGCGGGACGAGAGCAGTTCTTC
j_gene: TRBJ2-1
abundance: many
d_gene: TRBD2
v_gene: TRBV4-1

CDR3aa: CAWSGSYTLRDTQYF
CDR3nt: TGTGCCTGGAGTGGATCGTATACCCTAAGGGATACGCAGTATTTT
j_gene: TRBJ2-3
abundance: many
d_gene: .
v_gene: TRBV30

CDR3aa: CASTFAGGSNEQFF
CDR3nt: TGTGCCAGCACCTTTGCTGGGGGGAGCAATGAGCAGTTCTTC
j_gene: TRBJ2-1
abundance: many
d_gene: .
v_gene: TRBV12-3/TRBV12-4

CDR3aa: CASSLSRELFF
CDR3nt: TGTGCCAGCAGCTTAAGTAGGGAGCTGTTTTTT
j_gene: TRBJ2-2
abundance: few
d_gene: .
v_gene: TRBV7-2

CDR3aa: CASSRATALNYGYTF
CDR3nt: TGTGCCAGCAGTCGAGCGACGGCCTTAAACTATGGCTACACCTTC
j_gene: TRBJ1-2
abundance: many
d_gene: .
v_gene: TRBV2

CDR3aa: CATSGRPPSSYNEQFF
CDR3nt: TGTGCCACCAGTGGTCGCCCCCCGAGCTCCTACAATGAGCAGTTCTTC
j_gene: TRBJ2-1
abundance: few
d_gene: .
v_gene: TRBV24-1

CDR3aa: CASSLEELGRKNIQYF
CDR3nt: TGTGCCAGCAGCTTAGAAGAGCTCGGACGGAAAAACATTCAGTACTTC
j_gene: TRBJ2-4
abundance: many
d_gene: .
v_gene: TRBV7-9

CDR3aa: CASSLGGGQKTQYF
CDR3nt: TGTGCCAGCAGCTTAGGGGGGGGCCAAAAGACCCAGTACTTC
j_gene: TRBJ2-5
abundance: .
d_gene: .
v_gene: TRBV7-2

CDR3aa: CATSRDSGRANEQFF
CDR3nt: TGTGCCACCAGCAGAGATAGCGGGAGGGCCAATGAGCAGTTCTTC
j_gene: TRBJ2-1
abundance: .
d_gene: TRBD2
v_gene: TRBV15

CDR3aa: CASSLQLISSQSGANVLTF
CDR3nt: TGTGCCAGCAGCTTACAACTGATTTCCAGCCAATCTGGGGCCAACGTCCTGACTTTC
j_gene: TRBJ2-6
abundance: .
d_gene: .
v_gene: TRBV7-3

CDR3aa: CASSQMDRGSHGYTF
CDR3nt: TGTGCCAGCAGCCAGATGGACCGAGGCAGTCATGGCTACACCTTC
j_gene: TRBJ1-2
abundance: .
d_gene: .
v_gene: TRBV3-1

CDR3aa: CAILLVGGSSYEQYF
CDR3nt: TGTGCCATCCTCCTGGTCGGGGGCAGCTCCTACGAGCAGTACTTC
j_gene: TRBJ2-7
abundance: .
d_gene: .
v_gene: TRBV6-1

CDR3aa: CASSLVQSPGETQYF
CDR3nt: TGTGCCAGCAGCTTAGTCCAGTCCCCAGGGGAGACCCAGTACTTC
j_gene: TRBJ2-5
abundance: .
d_gene: .
v_gene: TRBV7-2

CDR3aa: CASSTEEGSSYEQYF
CDR3nt: TGTGCCAGCAGCACTGAGGAGGGAAGTTCCTACGAGCAGTACTTC
j_gene: TRBJ2-7
abundance: .
d_gene: .
v_gene: TRBV4-2

CDR3aa: CASSMSAGTPYNEQFF
CDR3nt: TGTGCCAGTAGTATGTCCGCAGGGACCCCCTACAATGAGCAGTTCTTC
j_gene: TRBJ2-1
abundance: many
d_gene: .
v_gene: TRBV19

CDR3aa: CASSFRPGTKYNEQFF
CDR3nt: TGTGCCAGCAGCTTTCGCCCCGGGACTAAATACAATGAGCAGTTCTTC
j_gene: TRBJ2-1
abundance: .
d_gene: TRBD2
v_gene: TRBV7-2

CDR3aa: CASSLYTSAYNEQYF
CDR3nt: TGTGCCAGCAGTTTATATACTTCGGCATACAATGAGCAGTACTTC
j_gene: TRBJ2-7
abundance: few
d_gene: .
v_gene: TRBV12-3/TRBV12-4

CDR3aa: CASSDRLVGDNEQFF
CDR3nt: TGTGCCAGCAGTGATAGACTAGTAGGAGACAATGAGCAGTTCTTC
j_gene: TRBJ2-1
abundance: few
d_gene: .
v_gene: TRBV2

CDR3aa: CASSLHLAGPYNEQFF
CDR3nt: TGTGCCAGCAGCCTTCACCTAGCGGGACCTTACAATGAGCAGTTCTTC
j_gene: TRBJ2-1
abundance: .
d_gene: TRBD2
v_gene: TRBV3-1

CDR3aa: CSASGVGYTF
CDR3nt: TGCAGTGCGTCAGGGGTTGGCTACACCTTC
j_gene: TRBJ1-2
abundance: few
d_gene: .
v_gene: TRBV20-1

CDR3aa: CAWSVRGAGGTQYF
CDR3nt: TGTGCCTGGAGTGTTCGGGGTGCCGGCGGTACGCAGTATTTT
j_gene: TRBJ2-3
abundance: .
d_gene: .
v_gene: TRBV30

CDR3aa: CASSSRVGETEAFF
CDR3nt: TGTGCCAGCAGTTCCAGGGTAGGAGAGACTGAAGCTTTCTTT
j_gene: TRBJ1-1
abundance: .
d_gene: .
v_gene: TRBV6-2/TRBV6-3

CDR3aa: CATSDRRVPGETQYF
CDR3nt: TGTGCCACCAGTGACCGCAGGGTGCCGGGAGAGACCCAGTACTTC
j_gene: TRBJ2-5
abundance: once
d_gene: .
v_gene: TRBV24-1

CDR3aa: CASTRTSGANTGELFF
CDR3nt: TGCGCCAGCACCCGGACTAGCGGAGCGAACACCGGGGAGCTGTTTTTT
j_gene: TRBJ2-2
abundance: few
d_gene: TRBD2
v_gene: TRBV5-1

CDR3aa: CASSGPGTGAELFF
CDR3nt: TGTGCCAGCAGCGGTCCCGGGACAGGGGCCGAGCTGTTTTTT
j_gene: TRBJ2-2
abundance: few
d_gene: .
v_gene: TRBV21-1

CDR3aa: CASTTDREMFF
CDR3nt: TGTGCCAGCACCACCGACAGGGAAATGTTCTTC
j_gene: TRBJ2-1
abundance: .
d_gene: TRBD1
v_gene: TRBV12-3/TRBV12-4

CDR3aa: CANLLIEEQFF
CDR3nt: TGTGCCAATCTTCTTATCGAAGAGCAGTTCTTC
j_gene: TRBJ2-1
abundance: many
d_gene: .
v_gene: TRBV28

CDR3aa: CASSEWLGTVSYEQYF
CDR3nt: TGTGCCAGCAGTGAATGGTTGGGGACGGTCTCCTACGAGCAGTACTTC
j_gene: TRBJ2-7
abundance: .
d_gene: .
v_gene: TRBV6-1